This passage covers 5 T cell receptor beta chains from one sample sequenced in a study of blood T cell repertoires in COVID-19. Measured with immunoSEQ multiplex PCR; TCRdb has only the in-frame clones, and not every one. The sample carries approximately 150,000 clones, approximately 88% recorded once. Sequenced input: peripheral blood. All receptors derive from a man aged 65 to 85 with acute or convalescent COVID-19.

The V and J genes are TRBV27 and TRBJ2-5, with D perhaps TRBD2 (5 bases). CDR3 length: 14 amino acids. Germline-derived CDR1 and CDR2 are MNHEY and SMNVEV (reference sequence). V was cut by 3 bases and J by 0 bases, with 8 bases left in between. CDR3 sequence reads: CASSFAGHQETQYF. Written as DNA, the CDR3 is TGTGCCAGCAGTTTCGCGGGTCACCAAGAGACCCAGTACTTC.

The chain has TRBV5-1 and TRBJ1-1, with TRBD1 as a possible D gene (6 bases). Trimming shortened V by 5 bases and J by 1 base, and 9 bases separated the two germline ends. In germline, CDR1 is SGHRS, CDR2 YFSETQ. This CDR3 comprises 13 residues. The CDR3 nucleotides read TGCGCCAGCAGTGGGACACCGAACACTGAAGCTTTCTTT. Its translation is CASSGTPNTEAFF. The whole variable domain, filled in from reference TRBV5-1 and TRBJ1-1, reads KAGVTQTPRYLIKTRGQQVTLSCSPISGHRSVSWYQQTPGQGLQFLFEYFSETQRNKGNFPGRFSGRQFSNSRSEMNVSTLELGDSALYLCASSGTPNTEAFFGQGTRLTVV.

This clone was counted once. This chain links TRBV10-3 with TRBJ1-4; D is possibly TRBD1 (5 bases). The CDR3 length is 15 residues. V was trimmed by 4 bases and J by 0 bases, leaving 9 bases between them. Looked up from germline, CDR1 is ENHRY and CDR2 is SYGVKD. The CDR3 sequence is CAISAGGSTNEKLFF. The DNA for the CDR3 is TGTGCCATCAGTGCGGGGGGATCAACTAATGAAAAACTGTTTTTT.

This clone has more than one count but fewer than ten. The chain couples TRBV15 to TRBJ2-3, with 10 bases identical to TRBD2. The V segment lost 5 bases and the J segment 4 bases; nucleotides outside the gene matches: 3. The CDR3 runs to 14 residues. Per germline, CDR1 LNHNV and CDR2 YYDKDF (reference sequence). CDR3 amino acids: CATSFGTSADTQYF. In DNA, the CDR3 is TGTGCCACCAGCTTCGGGACTAGCGCAGATACGCAGTATTTT.

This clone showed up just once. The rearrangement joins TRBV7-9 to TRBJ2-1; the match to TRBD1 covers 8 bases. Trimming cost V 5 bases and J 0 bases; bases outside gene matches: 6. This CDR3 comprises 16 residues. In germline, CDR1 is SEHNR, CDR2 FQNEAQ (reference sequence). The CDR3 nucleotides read TGTGCCAGCAGCGCCACAGGGGGTCTCTCCTACAATGAGCAGTTCTTC. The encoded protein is CASSATGGLSYNEQFF.